The present T cell receptor beta chain was sequenced within a study of identical twins. Unique molecular identifiers were present on the cDNA, and a universal primer site came from template switching. TCRdb analysed the 5' RACE reads with MiXCR anew, one entry per CDR3 protein. The table includes some 500,000 distinct CDR3 sequences, 9.6% detected once. Broader study findings: Twins showed weaker excess sharing in their beta out-of-frame sequences.

Germline-derived CDR1 and CDR2 are MNHEY and SVGEGT. CDR3 length equals 14 residues. V was clipped by 3 bases and J by 2 bases, with 7 bases between them. A word on this clonotype: The antigen remains unidentified.

These data also featured in a second study, about yellow fever vaccine responses in identical twins.

The source of this sequence is a woman under 30 in good health. Sequencing was carried out using PBMCs. This chain connects TRBV6-2 or TRBV6-3 to TRBJ2-2, with D uncertain. This CDR3 reads CASSYNLNTGELFF. DNA of the CDR3: TGTGCCAGCAGTTATAACCTAAACACCGGGGAGCTGTTTTTT.